The 19 T cell receptor beta chains below come from one sample, sequenced in a study of somatic mutations in cytotoxic T cells in rheumatoid arthritis. Clones were read by immunoSEQ multiplex PCR, and TCRdb kept only the in-frame ones, dropping some. In the table there are 25,000 to 30,000 clones, roughly 86% of which are singletons. The sample comprised CD8+ T cells sorted from blood. These receptors originate from an adult with rheumatoid arthritis.

The chain recombines TRBV2 with TRBJ2-2; 10 nucleotides match TRBD2. The germline CDR1 and CDR2 sequences are SNHLY and FYNNEI. CDR3 length: 18 residues. J was trimmed by 1 base and V by 1 base; bases with no gene match: 6. The CDR3: CASSEGSASGRNTGELFF. Written as DNA, the CDR3 is TGTGCCAGCAGTGAAGGCTCCGCTAGCGGGAGGAACACCGGGGAGCTGTTTTTT.

This chain uses TRBV9 with TRBJ1-2; D is possibly TRBD1 (5 bases). V lost 8 bases and J lost 5, with 13 bases in between. The germline CDR1 and CDR2 sequences are SGDLS and YYNGEE. CDR3 length: 12 amino acids. As DNA, the CDR3 is TGTGCCAGAGATGGGGAGGGGTATGGCTACACCTTC. As protein: CARDGEGYGYTF.

V and J are TRBV30 and TRBJ1-5; TRBD1 might be the D (6 bases). Germline CDR1 GTSNPN, CDR2 SVGIG (reference sequence). The V end lost 2 bases, the J end lost 6 bases, and 14 bases lay between the germline ends. This CDR3 has 14 amino acids. The CDR3 sequence is CAWSLNREAQPQHF. The CDR3 nucleotides read TGTGCCTGGAGTCTGAACAGGGAAGCTCAGCCCCAGCATTTT.

The chain carries TRBV9 and TRBJ1-1; 12 bases map to TRBD1. V shed 4 bases and J 1 base; nucleotides not matched to a gene: 5. The CDR3 runs 16 residues. The germline V gene has CDR1 SGDLS and CDR2 YYNGEE. CDR3 amino acids: CASSPPGQGANTEAFF. The CDR3 bases are TGTGCCAGCAGCCCGCCGGGACAGGGGGCGAACACTGAAGCTTTCTTT.

The J gene is TRBJ2-7, the V gene TRBV6-1, with 7 bases identical to TRBD2. V was pared by 2 bases and J by 0 bases, with 4 bases of the junction left unmatched. The CDR3 runs to 15 residues. From germline, CDR1 is MNHNS and CDR2 SASEGT. CDR3 region: CASSENPSGSYEQYF. CDR3 sequence (DNA): TGTGCCAGCAGTGAAAATCCTAGCGGCTCCTACGAGCAGTACTTC.

This clone was seen a few times. The rearrangement uses TRBV19 and TRBJ1-6, with D perhaps TRBD1 (6 bases). The V and J ends lost 11 bases and 0 bases respectively, with 17 bases between them. The CDR3 is 16 residues long. Germline lookup yields CDR1 LNHDA and CDR2 SQIVND (reference sequence). The CDR3: CAAPKGESSYNSPLHF. The CDR3 nucleotides are TGTGCCGCACCTAAGGGGGAGAGCTCCTATAATTCACCCCTCCACTTT.

V usage is TRBV19 and J usage is TRBJ1-4; D is unresolved. Trimming left V 10 bases short and J 10 bases short, with 10 bases between. This CDR3 has 10 amino acids. Germline V gives CDR1 LNHDA, CDR2 SQIVND (reference sequence). In DNA form, the CDR3 reads TGTGCCACCGAGAATCGAAAACTGTTTTTT. It specifies CATENRKLFF.

This chain links TRBV27 with TRBJ2-1; 7 bases agree with TRBD2. Germline CDR1 reads MNHEY; CDR2 reads SMNVEV (reference sequence). Germline trimming cut 6 bases from V and 0 bases from J; bases unmatched to any gene: 8. The CDR3 loop spans 16 amino acids. In DNA form, the CDR3 reads TGTGCCAGCAGCATCCAGCGGGGTTCCTCCTACAATGAGCAGTTCTTC. Translating gives CASSIQRGSSYNEQFF.

The chain has TRBV11-2 and TRBJ1-2, with 7 bases identical to TRBD1. Germline V gives CDR1 SGHAT, CDR2 FQNNGV. The J segment lost 2 bases and the V segment lost 5 bases, leaving 11 bases of the junction unmatched. The CDR3 is made up of 16 amino acids. This CDR3 reads CASSGWTGDLNYGYTF. CDR3 in DNA: TGTGCCAGCAGCGGTTGGACAGGCGACTTAAACTATGGCTACACCTTC.

The V gene is TRBV27, the J gene TRBJ1-2, with 10 bases lining up with TRBD1. V lost 8 bases, J lost 4 bases, and 1 base stayed unmatched. Germline CDR1 is MNHEY and CDR2 is SMNVEV (reference sequence). CDR3 length equals 12 residues. CDR3 nucleotides: TGTGCCAGCGGGACAGGGGTCTATGGCTACACCTTC. As protein: CASGTGVYGYTF.

The rearrangement uses TRBV13 and TRBJ1-3, with D unclear. V was clipped by 5 bases and J by 0 bases, with 14 bases between them. Germline CDR1 and CDR2: PRHDT and FYEKMQ (reference sequence). This CDR3 contains 16 residues. For the CDR3, the DNA is TGTGCCAGCAGCATAATAAAGGGCAGCTCTGGAAACACCATATATTTT. Protein: CASSIIKGSSGNTIYF.

The gene calls are TRBV7-9 and TRBJ2-5; TRBD1 is a possible D gene (5 bases). Germline CDR1 is SEHNR and CDR2 is FQNEAQ (reference sequence). The CDR3 is 13 residues long. V was trimmed by 5 bases and J by 5 bases, leaving 12 bases between them. The CDR3 loop reads CASSIGVGETQYF. The CDR3 DNA reads as TGTGCCAGCAGCATAGGGGTAGGGGAGACCCAGTACTTC.

The V call is TRBV9, the J call TRBJ2-5; 9 positions match TRBD1. Germline CDR1 SGDLS, CDR2 YYNGEE. V was pared by 0 bases and J by 5 bases, with 5 bases of the junction left unmatched. CDR3 length: 15 residues. CDR3 nucleotide sequence: TGTGCCAGCAGCGTAGCTCGGGGACAGGGCGAGACCCAGTACTTC. It specifies CASSVARGQGETQYF.

The DNA of the CDR3 is TGTGCCAGCTCACCGATGACTAGCGGGAGGGCCTCCTACAATGAGCAGTTCTTC. It is translated as CASSPMTSGRASYNEQFF. The chain is built from TRBV18 and TRBJ2-1; TRBD2 matches 14 bases. J gave up 0 bases and V 3 bases, and 4 bases lay outside the gene matches. Per germline, CDR1 KGHSH and CDR2 LQKENI. The length of the CDR3 is 18 residues.

This sequence joins TRBV6-4 and TRBJ2-3, with TRBD2 matching 12 bases. Germline V lookup: CDR1 MRHNA, CDR2 SNTAGT. The CDR3 consists of 16 residues. Losses at the gene ends were 4 bases for V and 6 bases for J; bases not matched to a gene: 8. The CDR3 bases are TGTGCCAGCAGTGTGACTAGCGGGAGTGGGACGGATACGCAGTATTTT. Encoded protein: CASSVTSGSGTDTQYF.

The chain combines TRBV29-1 with TRBJ2-3, with 8 positions matching TRBD2. Per germline, CDR1 SQVTM and CDR2 ANQGSEA. J was trimmed by 4 bases and V by 7 bases; bases with no gene match: 13. CDR3 size: 15 residues. As DNA, the CDR3 is TGCAGCGCGCTCGGGTTAGGCGGGGGGTCAGATACGCAGTATTTT. Translation: CSALGLGGGSDTQYF.

There are a few counts of this clone. The J gene is TRBJ2-3, the V gene TRBV6-6; 9 nucleotides line up with TRBD2. Germline V CDR1 and CDR2: MNHNY, SVGAGI (reference sequence). The CDR3 has 14 residues. V gave up 4 bases and J gave up 2 bases; unmatched junction bases: 1. CDR3 amino acids: CASSLGLATDTQYF. The CDR3 DNA reads as TGTGCCAGCAGTTTGGGACTAGCCACAGATACGCAGTATTTT.

The chain is built from TRBV9 and TRBJ2-7; D might be TRBD2 (6 bases). This CDR3 has 15 amino acids. Trimming took off 0 bases at V and 0 bases at J, with 10 bases between the two ends. Per germline, CDR1 SGDLS and CDR2 YYNGEE. This CDR3 reads CASSVEPGDSYEQYF. The CDR3 DNA follows: TGTGCCAGCAGCGTAGAACCGGGGGACTCCTACGAGCAGTACTTC.

CDR3 in DNA: TGCGCCAGCAGCCACAAAACAGGGGGTGTCACTGAAGCTTTCTTT. This translates into CASSHKTGGVTEAFF. The chain employs TRBV4-1 and TRBJ1-1; TRBD1 aligns across 8 bases. J lost 4 bases, V lost 3 bases, and 7 bases had no gene match. The CDR3 runs 15 residues. Per the germline V gene, CDR1 is MGHRA and CDR2 is YSYEKL.